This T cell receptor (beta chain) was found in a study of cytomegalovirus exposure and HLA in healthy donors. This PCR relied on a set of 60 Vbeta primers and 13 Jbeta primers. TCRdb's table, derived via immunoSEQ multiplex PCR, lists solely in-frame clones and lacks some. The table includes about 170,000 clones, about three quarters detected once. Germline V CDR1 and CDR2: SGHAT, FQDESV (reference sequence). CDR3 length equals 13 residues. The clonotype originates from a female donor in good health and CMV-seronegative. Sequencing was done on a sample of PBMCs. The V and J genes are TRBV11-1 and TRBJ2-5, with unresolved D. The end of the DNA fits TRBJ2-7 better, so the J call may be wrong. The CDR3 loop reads CASSSRLTYEQYF. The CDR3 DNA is TGTGCCAGCAGCTCCCGACTTACCTACGAGCAGTACTTC.